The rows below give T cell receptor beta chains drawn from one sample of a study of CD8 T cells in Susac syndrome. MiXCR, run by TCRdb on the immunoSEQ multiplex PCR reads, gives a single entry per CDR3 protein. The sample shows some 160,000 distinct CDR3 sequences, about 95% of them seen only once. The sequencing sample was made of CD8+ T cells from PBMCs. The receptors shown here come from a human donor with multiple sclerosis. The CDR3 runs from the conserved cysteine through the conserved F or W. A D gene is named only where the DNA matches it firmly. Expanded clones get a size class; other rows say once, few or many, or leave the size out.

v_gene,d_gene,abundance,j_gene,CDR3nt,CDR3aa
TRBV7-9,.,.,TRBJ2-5,TGTGCCAGCAGCTTAGCAATCGAGACCCAGTACTTC,CASSLAIETQYF
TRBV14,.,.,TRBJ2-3,TGTGCCAGCAGCCGGTCTAGTGCAGATACGCAGTATTTT,CASSRSSADTQYF
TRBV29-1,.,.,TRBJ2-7,TGCAGCGCTTCGGGGGACTCCTACGAGCAGTACTTC,CSASGDSYEQYF
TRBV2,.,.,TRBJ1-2,TGTGCCAGCAGTGATGTGCCAGGGACTAACTATGGCTACACCTTC,CASSDVPGTNYGYTF
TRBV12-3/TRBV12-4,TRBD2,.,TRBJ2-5,TGTGCCAGCAGTTTACTAGCGGGGGGGCACGGGGAGACCCAGTACTTC,CASSLLAGGHGETQYF
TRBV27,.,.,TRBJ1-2,TGTGCCAGCAGTAGGACGGGGGACCACTATGGCTACACCTTC,CASSRTGDHYGYTF
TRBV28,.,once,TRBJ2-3,TGTGCCAGCAGTTTGCCCAGAGCCACAGATACGCAGTATTTT,CASSLPRATDTQYF
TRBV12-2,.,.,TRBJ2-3,TGTGCAAGTCGAGGAGCGAGGACTAGCGGGGGGAGAACAGATACGCAGTATTTT,CASRGARTSGGRTDTQYF
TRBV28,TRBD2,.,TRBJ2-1,TGTGCCAGCAGCAACTTCCCGGGACTAGCGGGAGTCTACAATGAGCAGTTCTTC,CASSNFPGLAGVYNEQFF
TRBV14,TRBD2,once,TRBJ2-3,TGTGCCAGCAGCCCGGGGACTAGCAAAGATACGCAGTATTTT,CASSPGTSKDTQYF
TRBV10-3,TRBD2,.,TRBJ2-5,TGTGCCATCAGTGAGACGGGAGGGGATTCGGAGACCCAGTACTTC,CAISETGGDSETQYF
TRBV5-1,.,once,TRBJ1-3,TGCGCCAGCAGCTTGTCTGGAGGAAACACCATATATTTT,CASSLSGGNTIYF
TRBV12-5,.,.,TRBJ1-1,TGTGCTAGTGGTTTGGTACCCATCCCAGGTGAAGCTTTCTTT,CASGLVPIPGEAFF
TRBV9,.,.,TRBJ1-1,TGTGCCAGCAGCCCGGGGGGTATGGAAGCTTTCTTT,CASSPGGMEAFF
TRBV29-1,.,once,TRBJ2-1,TGCAGCGCTGCTCGCGCGAGCTCCTACAATGAGCAGTTCTTC,CSAARASSYNEQFF